The 6 T cell receptor beta chains below were found in one sample sequenced in a study of cytomegalovirus exposure and HLA in healthy donors. Method: immunoSEQ multiplex PCR; TCRdb's copy keeps in-frame clones and lacks some. The sample lists roughly 300,000 clones; 88% were seen once. Sequencing was done on a sample of PBMCs. The receptors originated from a woman aged 18-35 years in good health and CMV-seronegative.

The CDR3 is CASTTTGGRDEQYF. CDR3 in DNA: TGTGCCAGTACCACGACGGGGGGTCGCGACGAGCAGTACTTC. This chain joins TRBV19 and TRBJ2-7; 7 bases map to TRBD2. V shed 7 bases, J shed 5 bases, and the junction held 11 bases outside the gene matches. Germline CDR1 is LNHDA and CDR2 is SQIVND (reference sequence). This CDR3 region has 14 residues.

This clone was detected a few times. The chain employs TRBV7-8 and TRBJ2-7, with 8 bases that match TRBD2. Unmatched junction bases numbered 16, after V lost 0 bases and J lost 6 bases. Germline V gene sequence: CDR1 SGHVS, CDR2 FQNEAQ. CDR3 length equals 18 residues. CDR3 in DNA: TGTGCCAGCAGCTTAGCACGGACCCCTCGGGAGGGCTTGGGCGAGCAGTACTTC. Its translation is CASSLARTPREGLGEQYF.

The gene calls are TRBV27 and TRBJ2-3, with 14 bases fitting TRBD2. CDR3 length equals 15 residues. The V gene end was trimmed by 7 bases and the J gene end by 5 bases; junction bases not matched to a gene: 5. The germline V gene has CDR1 MNHEY and CDR2 SMNVEV (reference sequence). The CDR3 is CASTRLAGGQDTQYF. CDR3 DNA: TGTGCCAGCACAAGACTAGCGGGAGGGCAAGATACGCAGTATTTT.

J is TRBJ1-6 and V is TRBV15; D ambiguous. The length of the CDR3 is 17 residues. Germline V gene data show CDR1 as LNHNV and CDR2 as YYDKDF (reference sequence). Trimming shortened V by 1 base and J by 6 bases, and 16 bases separated the two germline ends. Here the CDR3 reads CATSRVYGGSRNSPLHF. CDR3 bases: TGTGCCACCAGCAGAGTGTACGGAGGGTCTCGTAATTCACCCCTCCACTTT. Looking up the rest from reference TRBV15 and TRBJ1-6 gives the full variable domain: DAMVIQNPRYQVTQFGKPVTLSCSQTLNHNVMYWYQQKSSQAPKLLFHYYDKDFNNEADTPDNFQSRRPNTSFCFLDIRSPGLGDTAMYLCATSRVYGGSRNSPLHFGNGTRLTVT.

This clone came up many times. This chain joins TRBV15 and TRBJ2-6, with TRBD2 as a possible D gene (6 bases). CDR1 LNHNV and CDR2 YYDKDF come from the germline V gene (reference sequence). V was clipped by 5 bases and J by 0 bases, with 8 bases between them. The CDR3 length is 15 residues. Written as DNA, the CDR3 is TGTGCCACCAGCGGGGGGAACTCTGGGGCCAACGTCCTGACTTTC. Amino acids: CATSGGNSGANVLTF.

V and J are TRBV9 and TRBJ2-3; TRBD2 aligns across 7 bases. Germline CDR1 reads SGDLS; CDR2 reads YYNGEE. The CDR3 spans 15 residues. The V gene end was trimmed by 3 bases and the J gene end by 4 bases; junction bases not matched to a gene: 8. The CDR3 is CASSARAGVADTQYF. The CDR3 bases are TGTGCCAGCAGCGCCAGGGCGGGAGTTGCAGATACGCAGTATTTT.